Listed below are T cell receptor beta chains from one sample, sequenced in a study of OX40 agonist ivuxolimab in advanced cancers. Data came from immunoSEQ multiplex PCR; TCRdb stores just in-frame clones and leaves some out. The sample has about 55,000 clones; 88% are singletons. Source: CD4+ or CD8+ T cells sorted from blood, taken in a trial of the OX40 agonist ivuxolimab. These receptors were collected from an adult with an advanced solid tumor such as melanoma, head and neck, liver or kidney cancer. The CDR3 runs from the conserved cysteine through the conserved F or W. D genes are given only for firm matches. Size tells how often a clone was seen (once, few, many) or the class of an expanded clone, and some rows leave it out.

clone_size,j_call,d_call,v_call,cdr3_nt,cdr3_aa
.,TRBJ1-4,.,TRBV4-1,TGCGCCAGCCAAACAACACAGGGAATTGGCGAAAAACTGTTTTTT,CASQTTQGIGEKLFF
.,TRBJ2-1,.,TRBV27,TGTGCCAGCAGTAAGGAGTGGGGCTCCTACAATGAGCAGTTCTTC,CASSKEWGSYNEQFF
few,TRBJ2-5,TRBD2,TRBV27,TGTGCCAGCAGTTTCCGAGCGGGAGGGCCCGCCCAGTACTTC,CASSFRAGGPAQYF
.,TRBJ2-3,.,TRBV7-8,TGTGCCAGCAGCTTATCTAGCTTGGCAGATACGCAGTATTTT,CASSLSSLADTQYF
.,TRBJ1-3,.,TRBV27,TGTGCCAGCAGTTTATCGGGGCTCTCTGGAAACACCATATATTTT,CASSLSGLSGNTIYF
.,TRBJ2-1,TRBD2,TRBV6-6,TGTGCCAGCAGTTACAGGACTAGCGGGCGCAATGAGCAGTTCTTC,CASSYRTSGRNEQFF
.,TRBJ2-7,TRBD1,TRBV28,TGTGCCAGCAGTTTATATGGGACAGGGGGCGTCGGCGAGCAGTACTTC,CASSLYGTGGVGEQYF
.,TRBJ1-1,TRBD1,TRBV7-9,TGTGCCAGCAGCCGACAGGGTACCAACACTGAAGCTTTCTTT,CASSRQGTNTEAFF
.,TRBJ2-3,.,TRBV6-5,.,CASSSSTGTATDTQYF
.,TRBJ1-2,.,TRBV30,TGTGCCTGGAGTGTACCTACTCCCCGGACAGTGGCCAACTATGGCTACACCTTC,CAWSVPTPRTVANYGYTF
.,TRBJ1-1,.,TRBV19,TGTGCCAGTAGTATTCGGTCTGAGAACACTGAAGCTTTCTTT,CASSIRSENTEAFF
.,TRBJ2-5,TRBD1,TRBV7-6,TGTGCCAGCAGCTTAGGGACAGGGGTTGAGACCCAGTACTTC,CASSLGTGVETQYF
.,TRBJ2-1,.,TRBV28,TGTGCCAGCAGTACGGGGGGCGGGACCTACAATGAGCAGTTCTTC,CASSTGGGTYNEQFF
.,TRBJ2-5,.,TRBV20-1,TGCAGTGCTAGAGTTCAAGAGACCCAGTACTTC,CSARVQETQYF
.,TRBJ2-2,.,TRBV7-2,TGTGCCAGCAGCTCAGGGCCGGTCGCGGGCGGGGAGCTGTTTTTT,CASSSGPVAGGELFF
.,TRBJ1-1,.,TRBV7-9,TGTGCCAGCAGCCGGCATACAGGGAACACTGAAGCTTTCTTT,CASSRHTGNTEAFF
.,TRBJ1-2,.,TRBV28,TGTGCCAGCAGACCCCCTAACAGGTCCCCTGGCTACACCTTC,CASRPPNRSPGYTF
.,TRBJ1-5,.,TRBV19,TGTGCCAGTCGACCCGATGACAGCCACCCTACGCCCCAGCATTTT,CASRPDDSHPTPQHF
.,TRBJ2-5,TRBD2,TRBV2,TGTGCCACCGGTGGGCTAGCGGGAGCTAAGGAGACCCAGTACTTC,CATGGLAGAKETQYF
.,TRBJ2-7,.,TRBV7-3,TGTGCCAGCAGCTTGACCCTCGAGGACGAGCAGTACTTC,CASSLTLEDEQYF
.,TRBJ2-3,.,TRBV27,TGTGCCAGCAGTTTATTAAGGGGAGATACGCAGTATTTT,CASSLLRGDTQYF
.,TRBJ2-1,TRBD1,TRBV20-1,TGCAGTGCTGGGGGGACAGGGAGGCAGTTCTTC,CSAGGTGRQFF
.,TRBJ2-7,TRBD2,TRBV15,TGTGCCACCAGCAGAGTTAATAGCGGGATTACCTTC,CATSRVNSGITF
.,TRBJ2-5,.,TRBV29-1,TGCAGCGCCGCAAGGGGCCAAGAGACCCAGTACTTC,CSAARGQETQYF